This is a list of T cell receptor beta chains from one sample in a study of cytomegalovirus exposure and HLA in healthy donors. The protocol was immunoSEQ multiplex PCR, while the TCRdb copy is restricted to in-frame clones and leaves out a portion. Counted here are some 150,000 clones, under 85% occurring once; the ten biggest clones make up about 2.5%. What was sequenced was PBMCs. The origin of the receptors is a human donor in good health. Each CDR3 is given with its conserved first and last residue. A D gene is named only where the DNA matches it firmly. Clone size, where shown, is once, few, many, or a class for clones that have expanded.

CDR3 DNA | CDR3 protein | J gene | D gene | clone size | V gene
TGCGCCAGCAGCCAAGAAGCCCTAGCGGGGGGCCCAGTAGGGACCGGGGAGCTGTTTTTT | CASSQEALAGGPVGTGELFF | TRBJ2-2 | TRBD2 | NA | TRBV4-3
TGTGCCAGCAGTCTCAGGGGTCGAACTGAAGCTTTCTTT | CASSLRGRTEAFF | TRBJ1-1 | NA | few | TRBV6-5
TGTGCCAGCAGAAATGCGGGGGGCTTCCTGGATACGCAGTATTTT | CASRNAGGFLDTQYF | TRBJ2-3 | TRBD2 | NA | TRBV7-9
TGTGCCAGCAGTACCCCAGGGTCTGGCTACACCTTC | CASSTPGSGYTF | TRBJ1-2 | NA | NA | TRBV28
TGTGCCCTGGACAGACAAGAGACCCAGTACTTC | CALDRQETQYF | TRBJ2-5 | NA | NA | TRBV7-2
TGTGCCAGCACTGACGGGAACACAGATACGCAGTATTTT | CASTDGNTDTQYF | TRBJ2-3 | NA | NA | TRBV6-5
TGTGCCAGCAGCCCTAGCGGAAGCACAGATACGCAGTATTTT | CASSPSGSTDTQYF | TRBJ2-3 | TRBD2 | once | TRBV9
TGTGCCAGCAGTGAATTTGCGGGGGGGTACACCGGGGAGCTGTTTTTT | CASSEFAGGYTGELFF | TRBJ2-2 | TRBD2 | NA | TRBV6-1
TGTGCCAGCAGCCAAGATGTCAGTCTCGGCACAGATACGCAGTATTTT | CASSQDVSLGTDTQYF | TRBJ2-3 | NA | NA | TRBV4-2
TGTGCCAGCAGTGAAGGGTCAGCAGGGGGGCAAGAGACCCAGTACTTC | CASSEGSAGGQETQYF | TRBJ2-5 | NA | NA | TRBV2
TGCGCCAGCAGCTCCATGTTGGCGGGGGGGCCAGATACGCAGTATTTT | CASSSMLAGGPDTQYF | TRBJ2-3 | TRBD2 | NA | TRBV5-1
TGTGCCAGCAGCCCCAGGACTAGTTTCTCCGGGGAGCTGTTTTTT | CASSPRTSFSGELFF | TRBJ2-2 | TRBD2 | NA | TRBV11-2
TGTGCCAGCAGCTTAGTGGGGGCTACCACAGATACGCAGTATTTT | CASSLVGATTDTQYF | TRBJ2-3 | NA | NA | TRBV13
TGCGCCAGCAGTCTCCCCTCGGACAGGGCGAGAGAGACCCAGTACTTC | CASSLPSDRARETQYF | TRBJ2-5 | TRBD1 | NA | TRBV23-1
TGTGCCAGCAGCGTAGGTCTAGCGGGTGTGGAGCAGTACTTC | CASSVGLAGVEQYF | TRBJ2-7 | TRBD2 | NA | TRBV9
TGTGCCAGCAAGAGGGCCGGGGAGCTGTTTTTT | CASKRAGELFF | TRBJ2-2 | NA | NA | TRBV6-5
TGTGCCAGCAGTGTGACGGGGAGCACAGATACGCAGTATTTT | CASSVTGSTDTQYF | TRBJ2-3 | NA | NA | TRBV25-1
TGTGCCACCCAGGGGGCGCGGACCGGGGAGCTGTTTTTT | CATQGARTGELFF | TRBJ2-2 | TRBD1 | few | TRBV15
TGTGCCAGCAACACAGGATTGAACACTGAAGCTTTCTTT | CASNTGLNTEAFF | TRBJ1-1 | NA | NA | TRBV18
TGTGCCAGCAGACAGGGCGAGAATCAGCCCCAGCATTTT | CASRQGENQPQHF | TRBJ1-5 | NA | once | TRBV2
TGTGCCACCAGCACGGACAGGGGCGGGACCGGGGAGCTGTTTTTT | CATSTDRGGTGELFF | TRBJ2-2 | TRBD1 | once | TRBV15
TGCGCCAGCAGCCAAGAATGGCTTAGCGATGGAAACACCATATATTTT | CASSQEWLSDGNTIYF | TRBJ1-3 | NA | few | TRBV4-1
TGCGCCAGCAGCCAGAATTCAGAAGGGGTCCCAGATACGCAGTATTTT | CASSQNSEGVPDTQYF | TRBJ2-3 | NA | NA | TRBV4-3
TGTGCCAGCAGCTCTCTAGGGCGAGCGGCCGTCTTC | CASSSLGRAAVF | TRBJ2-1 | NA | few | TRBV7-9
TGTGCCAGCTCACGTACATCGACAGGGGACGAGCAGTACTTC | CASSRTSTGDEQYF | TRBJ2-7 | TRBD1 | once | TRBV18
TGTGCCAGCTCACCACGTCAGGCCCCTTCCTACGAGCAGTACTTC | CASSPRQAPSYEQYF | TRBJ2-7 | NA | NA | TRBV18
TGTGCCAGCAGTTACTCGAGGGCGGGGTCCCAAGAGACCCAGTACTTC | CASSYSRAGSQETQYF | TRBJ2-5 | NA | NA | TRBV6-5
TGTGCCAGCAAATTCGGGGGGAGCTCCTACAATGAGCAGTTCTTC | CASKFGGSSYNEQFF | TRBJ2-1 | TRBD2 | NA | TRBV27
TGCGCCAGCAGCGGATCAGGGGCTAACACTGAAGCTTTCTTT | CASSGSGANTEAFF | TRBJ1-1 | NA | NA | TRBV5-1
TGTGCCAGCAGCTTGAATACAGGGGGAAACATTCAGTACTTC | CASSLNTGGNIQYF | TRBJ2-4 | TRBD1 | NA | TRBV5-6
TGTGCCAGCAGTTTCTGGGGTAGCGGGGCTAACTATGGCTACACCTTC | CASSFWGSGANYGYTF | TRBJ1-2 | NA | few | TRBV27
TGTGCCAGCAGCCAGGGTCGGGGACAGCCCCAGCATTTT | CASSQGRGQPQHF | TRBJ1-5 | NA | few | TRBV4-2
TGCGCCAGCACGTCCATCGACAGGGGTCCCCCATACGAGCAGTACTTC | CASTSIDRGPPYEQYF | TRBJ2-7 | TRBD1 | NA | TRBV5-1
TGTGCCAGCAGCATACAGGGAAACACTGAAGCTTTCTTT | CASSIQGNTEAFF | TRBJ1-1 | NA | NA | TRBV9
TGCGCCAGCAGCCAAGTAGCGATCAACTATGGCTACACCTTC | CASSQVAINYGYTF | TRBJ1-2 | NA | NA | TRBV4-1
TGTGCCAGTAGTATTGCCAGGAACACCGGGGAGCTGTTTTTT | CASSIARNTGELFF | TRBJ2-2 | NA | NA | TRBV19
TGTGCCAGCAGTGCCGAAAGGACTAGCGGGGACTACGAGCAGTACTTC | CASSAERTSGDYEQYF | TRBJ2-7 | TRBD2 | NA | TRBV6-1
TGTGCCAGCAGCACAGGGACCGCGTCGGGTGAGACCCAGTACTTC | CASSTGTASGETQYF | TRBJ2-5 | NA | few | TRBV9
TGTGCCAGCTTCGACATTTACTCCTCTGGAAACACCATATATTTT | CASFDIYSSGNTIYF | TRBJ1-3 | NA | NA | TRBV2
TGTGCCAGCAGCGACGGGCAGGGGCCAGGAGCCTATCAGCCCCAGCATTTT | CASSDGQGPGAYQPQHF | TRBJ1-5 | NA | NA | TRBV7-8
TGTGCCAGCAAGGCAGGCCGCGGCGGGTACGAGCAGTACTTC | CASKAGRGGYEQYF | TRBJ2-7 | NA | once | TRBV27
TGTGCCAGCAGCGCTCATAGGGGGACAGCCCCCTACGAGCAGTACTTC | CASSAHRGTAPYEQYF | TRBJ2-7 | TRBD1 | few | TRBV9
TGTGCCAGCAGCGTCCCGGGACGGGGGATAGACCCCTTC | CASSVPGRGIDPF | TRBJ1-2 | NA | NA | TRBV7-8
TGTGCCACCAGCAGAGTCTCCCGGGCTAATGAAAAACTGTTTTTT | CATSRVSRANEKLFF | TRBJ1-4 | NA | NA | TRBV15
TGTGCCAGCAGCTTATCCGGGACACGAGAGCAGTACTTC | CASSLSGTREQYF | TRBJ2-7 | NA | NA | TRBV11-3
TGTGCCAGCAGTATCCAGGGCGACTATGGCTACACCTTC | CASSIQGDYGYTF | TRBJ1-2 | NA | NA | TRBV2
TGCGCCAGCAGCCAAGCAGGGGGCAATGAAAAACTGTTTTTT | CASSQAGGNEKLFF | TRBJ1-4 | TRBD1 | NA | TRBV4-1
TGCAGCGCTGGGACAGCCGATCAGCCCCAGCATTTT | CSAGTADQPQHF | TRBJ1-5 | TRBD1 | NA | TRBV29-1
TGTGCCAGCAGCACTGAGACTAGCCGGTACGAGCAGTACTTC | CASSTETSRYEQYF | TRBJ2-7 | TRBD2 | few | TRBV7-2
TGTGCCAGTAGCCCTAGAGGGTCCACCGGGGAGCTGTTTTTT | CASSPRGSTGELFF | TRBJ2-2 | NA | NA | TRBV19
TGTGCCAGCAGTCGACTAGTCCACAATGAGCAGTTCTTC | CASSRLVHNEQFF | TRBJ2-1 | NA | NA | TRBV6-6
TGTGCCGCTCAGGCTTTGAACACTGAAGCTTTCTTT | CAAQALNTEAFF | TRBJ1-1 | NA | NA | TRBV10-3
TGTGCCAGCTCACCAGGGGAGAGCGAGCAGTACTTC | CASSPGESEQYF | TRBJ2-7 | NA | NA | TRBV18
TGTGCCAGCGGACTACAGGTCCGCTATGGCTACACCTTC | CASGLQVRYGYTF | TRBJ1-2 | NA | NA | TRBV6-1
TGTGCCAGAAGCTTGGCCCTATCGACCCCGGGACAGGGTAATTGGGAGCAGTACTTC | CARSLALSTPGQGNWEQYF | TRBJ2-7 | TRBD1 | NA | TRBV5-3